This TCR beta chain was sequenced during a study of vaccination effects on CD4 cells after COVID-19. Regarding the study as a whole: Clones that were induced by infection or by vaccine showed marked contraction late after vaccination.

As concerns this clone: The target antigen is unknown.

CDR1 and CDR2 from the germline V gene are MNHEY and SVGAGI. The CDR3 sequence is 14 residues long. The V gene lost 6 bases and the J gene lost 0 bases, with 12 bases spanning the gap. Method: immunoSEQ multiplex PCR; TCRdb's copy keeps in-frame clones and lacks some. The table has approximately 24,000 clones, approximately 76% seen once. CD4+ T cells specific for antigen were expanded with viral peptide pools by the ViraFEST assay before sequencing. Upon completion of roughly ten days in culture, CD4+ T cells were isolated. PCR confirmed that the person was infected with SARS-CoV-2 between March and December 2020.

This rearrangement joins TRBV6-5 to TRBJ2-7, with D perhaps being TRBD1 or TRBD2 (6 bases each). This specimen consisted of CD4+ T cells from PBMCs cultured with SARS-CoV-2 spike peptides, obtained before COVID-19 vaccination. The receptor's source is a human donor who had a prior SARS-CoV-2 infection. The CDR3 protein is CASSLGGPSYEQYF. Here the CDR3 DNA reads TGTGCCAGCAGCCTTGGGGGGCCCTCCTACGAGCAGTACTTC.